This T cell receptor beta chain is from a study of HIV-infected patients and healthy controls (TCRdb year 2014). With regard to the full study: CD4 counts rose modestly but significantly in most of the 16 patients after three months of therapy, yet stayed below normal ranges. CD8 counts did not change consistently during early therapy, while the CD4:CD8 ratio increased slightly. An undetectable viral load was attained by 11 of 16 patients by the second bleed and by all patients after a further year of therapy. Patients exhibited no overall T-cell lymphocytopenia, and total CDR3 counts per chain were not significantly different from those of controls. The study asked whether deep sequencing of the TCR repertoire from small blood samples of HIV patients could detect immune perturbation and reconstitution.

Based on the germline V gene, the CDR1 and CDR2 sequences are SNHLY and FYNNEI. The CDR3 spans 14 residues, from the cysteine through the phenylalanine. The entry retains the CDR3 DNA only, 42 bases that are in frame from base 1. V loses 7 bases of germline sequence and J loses 0 bases, and the interval between the two ends is 12 bases. Beyond this particular receptor, the publication reports: The use of whole blood limited sequencing depth and precluded separation of the dynamics of distinct T-cell subpopulations. Compared with controls, HIV-infected patients showed significantly different mean usage of eight alpha and eight beta V genes. Processing included only sixteen HIV-infected individuals, and this was regarded by the authors as a major limit on how widely the findings apply. Oligoclonality may be reflected in the significantly higher mean Gini indices of HIV-infected repertoires compared with controls. During therapy, HIV-associated CDR3s significantly decreased in frequency, while CMV-associated CDR3s did not change significantly, though most became more frequent. MAIT cell alpha-chain CDR3s were present at high frequency in healthy controls but severely depleted in HIV+ repertoires. Compared with untreated HIV+ repertoires, healthy control repertoires had roughly threefold more distinct CDR3s and a higher Shannon diversity. Pairing of alpha and beta chains was not determined in the samples. The study did not determine donor HLA types. Both the Jaccard index and the count of highly shared sequences showed that healthy controls shared more CDR3s between individuals than HIV+ patients did. Comparisons were complicated by unequal numbers of distinct sequences between patients and controls, and rare events from HIV-infected data were overweighted by size-matching. The observed differences in diversity could not be explained by the slight differences in age and sex profiles between the study cohorts. Treated samples reflected only roughly three months of therapy, arguably too short to observe immune reconstitution given low adult thymic output. In size-matched repertoire data, the apparent post-therapy recovery of the Gini index in HIV-infected patients was not replicated.

Of note for this clonotype: Its antigen is currently not known. Nothing much larger sits one base from this clone, and base qualities are not available. This beta chain came through as a stray read in a library set up for alpha chains, and its size says little.

500 to 550 ng RNA was reverse transcribed with SuperScript III using primers against the alpha and beta constant regions. Separate alpha and beta chain libraries were made by chain-specific third strand synthesis with multiplexing indices. The protocol used a single primer pair to amplify all rearrangements within a chain, which avoided primer bias, and attached molecular barcodes to each cDNA molecule. T4 RNA Ligase 1 joined purified cDNA to a 5' RACE adapter that carried a random hexamer and the SP2 sequencing primer site. The authors primed second strand synthesis from the SP2 site with Phusion polymerase and used slow temperature ramps to favor optimal annealing. Joined together, two random hexamer sequences that had both been added before amplification formed the 12-nucleotide barcode of each molecule. A brief initial PCR introduced P5 and P7 adapter elements together with a second index, and a roughly 23-cycle amplification PCR using P5s and P7 primers was subsequently performed. The libraries went through roughly 28 PCR cycles in total, were quantified on a Qubit, were sized on a Bioanalyzer, and were diluted to around 4.4 nM. Normalized libraries were sequenced on an Illumina MiSeq with 2 x 250 paired-end kits. Into approximately 9.7 ul Tris-Cl, the reverse transcription reactions were eluted following cleanup on MinElute columns. A 1:1 ratio of AMPure XP beads was used to clean the adapter ligations after they had run for 20 to 25 hours at 16 degrees C. In the paper's pipeline: A modified Decombinator that output V, J, insert and barcode information was used to process the demultiplexed FASTQ files. Sequences sharing a barcode but differing from the dominant sequence were discarded as errors, and barcodes clustered at Levenshtein distance 3 were counted to estimate original cDNA molecules. The R packages ineq, vegan, igraph and RCytoscape were used for downstream analyses, with IMGT nomenclature and CDR3 definitions applied. The authors computed V gene usage over distinct sequences and counted each TCR a single time to avoid skew from clonal expansion. Within a donor, similarity networks joined unique CDR3 amino acid sequences in every case where two of them were separated by a single Levenshtein edit. Published HIV-specific CDR3s (around 100 alpha, more than 600 beta) and CMV-specific CDR3s (roughly 13 alpha, about 250 beta) were assembled and queried against the repertoires. Random subsampling to size-matched repertoires demonstrated that the decreased diversity in patients did not result from their lower sequence numbers. TCRdb took the public reads, trimmed them with fastp at Q25, ran MiXCR for clone calling and kept in-frame beta chains. One record per CDR3 amino acid sequence lists the most common genes and DNA. The authors' filters were not applied to this entry. For this sample there are around 8,300 distinct CDR3 sequences; around 6.7% appear just once. In total, the top ten clones hold 20% to 25% of the sample.

After antiretroviral therapy began, follow-up blood was collected from HIV-infected patients roughly three months, about 14 weeks, later. Whole blood was used without fractionating the cells, so the repertoire represented all peripheral T cells without sorting. For RNA extraction, a 2.5 ml sample of peripheral blood was drawn into Tempus tubes. Patients with febrile or AIDS-related illness, tumors, hepatitis B or C coinfection, immunomodulatory therapy, recent vaccination or treatment interruptions were excluded from enrollment. Residual genomic DNA was removed with the TURBO-DNase kit and globin mRNA was depleted with GLOBINclear.

The source of this sequence is an adult with HIV infection. The chain uses TRBV2 and TRBJ1-1; the D segment cannot be called with confidence. Material: blood, obtained during antiretroviral therapy. The nucleotide sequence is TGTGCCAGCAAGTACGGGCAGTTGAACACTGAAGCTTTCTTT. Its amino acids are CASKYGQLNTEAFF.